This T cell receptor beta chain originates from a study of cytotoxic CD8 clonotypes in ibrutinib-treated CLL. Study background: Of the patients, about a dozen were relapsed/refractory, about 15 treatment-naive and about 17 IGHV unmutated.

Repertoires were generated with immunoSEQ multiplex PCR, while TCRdb's copy carries only in-frame clones and drops some. Seen here are roughly 330,000 clones, about 64% observed once, and the top ten hold 6% to 6.5%. Germline V CDR1 and CDR2: SGHTA, FQGTGA. CDR3 length: 13 amino acids. V gave up 4 bases and J gave up 3 bases; unmatched junction bases: 2. The rearrangement joins TRBV7-3 to TRBJ2-5, with 7 nucleotides matching TRBD1. Here the sequenced sample was PBMCs, taken after 36 months of ibrutinib treatment. The sequence derives from a human donor with chronic lymphocytic leukemia. The CDR3 sequence: CASSYTGEETQYF. Written as DNA, the CDR3 is TGTGCCAGCAGCTACACAGGGGAAGAGACCCAGTACTTC.